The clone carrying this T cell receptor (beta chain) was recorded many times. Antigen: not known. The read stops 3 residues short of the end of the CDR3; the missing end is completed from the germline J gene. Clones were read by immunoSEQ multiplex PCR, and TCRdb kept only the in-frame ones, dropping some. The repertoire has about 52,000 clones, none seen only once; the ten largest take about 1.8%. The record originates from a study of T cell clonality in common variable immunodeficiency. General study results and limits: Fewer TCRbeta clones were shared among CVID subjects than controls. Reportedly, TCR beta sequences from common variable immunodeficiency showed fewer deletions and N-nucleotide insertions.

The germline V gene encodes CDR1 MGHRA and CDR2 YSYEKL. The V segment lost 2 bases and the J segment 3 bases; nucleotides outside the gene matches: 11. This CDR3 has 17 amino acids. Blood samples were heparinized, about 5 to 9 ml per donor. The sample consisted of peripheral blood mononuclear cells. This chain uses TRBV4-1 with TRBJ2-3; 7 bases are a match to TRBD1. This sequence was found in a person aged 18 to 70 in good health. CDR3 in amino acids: CASSQFATGDPTDTQYF. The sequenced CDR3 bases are TGCGCCAGCAGCCAATTCGCTACAGGGGACCCAACAGATACG.